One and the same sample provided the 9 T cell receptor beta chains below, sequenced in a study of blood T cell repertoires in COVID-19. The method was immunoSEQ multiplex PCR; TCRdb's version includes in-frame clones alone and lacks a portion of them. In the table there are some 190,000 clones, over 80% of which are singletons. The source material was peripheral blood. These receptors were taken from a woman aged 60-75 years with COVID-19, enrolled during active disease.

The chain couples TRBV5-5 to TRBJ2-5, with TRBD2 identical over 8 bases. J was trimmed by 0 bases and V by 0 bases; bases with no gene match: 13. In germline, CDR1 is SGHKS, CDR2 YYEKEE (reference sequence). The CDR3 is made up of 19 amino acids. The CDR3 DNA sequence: TGTGCCAGCAGCTTGGGCCGCTTCATGAGACTAGCGTACCAAGAGACCCAGTACTTC. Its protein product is CASSLGRFMRLAYQETQYF.

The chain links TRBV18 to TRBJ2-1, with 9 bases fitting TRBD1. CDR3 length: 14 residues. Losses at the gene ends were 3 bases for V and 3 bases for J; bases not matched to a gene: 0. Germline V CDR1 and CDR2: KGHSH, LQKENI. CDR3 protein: CASSPGQGYNEQFF. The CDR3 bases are TGTGCCAGCTCACCGGGACAGGGCTACAATGAGCAGTTCTTC. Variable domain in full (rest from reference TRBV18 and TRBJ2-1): NAGVMQNPRHLVRRRGQEARLRCSPMKGHSHVYWYRQLPEEGLKFMVYLQKENIIDESGMPKERFSAEFPKEGPSILRIQQVVRGDSAAYFCASSPGQGYNEQFFGPGTRLTVL.

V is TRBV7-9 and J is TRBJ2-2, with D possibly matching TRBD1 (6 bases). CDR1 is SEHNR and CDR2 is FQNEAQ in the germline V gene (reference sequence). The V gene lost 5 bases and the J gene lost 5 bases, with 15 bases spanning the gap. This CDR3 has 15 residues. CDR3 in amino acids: CASSDRRPGTGELFF. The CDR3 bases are TGTGCCAGCAGCGACAGGCGCCCGGGGACCGGGGAGCTGTTTTTT.

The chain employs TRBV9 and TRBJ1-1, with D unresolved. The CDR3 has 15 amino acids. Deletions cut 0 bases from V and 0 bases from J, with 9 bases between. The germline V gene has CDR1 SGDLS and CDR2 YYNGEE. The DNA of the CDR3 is TGTGCCAGCAGCGTAGAATCCGGTGTGAACACTGAAGCTTTCTTT. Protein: CASSVESGVNTEAFF.

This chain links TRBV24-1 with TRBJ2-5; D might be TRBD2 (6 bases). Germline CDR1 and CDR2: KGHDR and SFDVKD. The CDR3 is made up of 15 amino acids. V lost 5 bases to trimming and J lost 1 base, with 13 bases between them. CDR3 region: CATSAPGLTQETQYF. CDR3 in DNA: TGTGCCACCAGTGCCCCAGGACTAACCCAAGAGACCCAGTACTTC.

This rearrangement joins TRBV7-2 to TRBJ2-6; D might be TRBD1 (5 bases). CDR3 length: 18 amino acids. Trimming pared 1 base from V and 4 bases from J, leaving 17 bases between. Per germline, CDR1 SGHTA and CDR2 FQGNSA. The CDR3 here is CASSLEVTVMKGANVLTF. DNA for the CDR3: TGTGCCAGCAGCTTAGAGGTGACAGTCATGAAGGGGGCCAACGTCCTGACTTTC.

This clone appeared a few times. CDR3 DNA: TGTGCCAGCAGCGCCACTAGCGTCAGCACAGATACGCAGTATTTT. This translates into CASSATSVSTDTQYF. This chain links TRBV4-2 with TRBJ2-3; 7 nucleotides agree with TRBD2. CDR1 and CDR2 from the germline V gene are LGHNA and YNFKEQ. The CDR3 runs to 15 residues. V trimming: 5 bases; J trimming: 0 bases; junction bases outside the gene matches: 5.

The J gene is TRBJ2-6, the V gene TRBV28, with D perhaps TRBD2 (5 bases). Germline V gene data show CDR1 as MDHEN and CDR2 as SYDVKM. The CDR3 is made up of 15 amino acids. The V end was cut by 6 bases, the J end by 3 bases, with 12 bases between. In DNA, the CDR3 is TGTGCCAGCAGGAGGGCTGGAGGTGGGGCCAACGTCCTGACTTTC. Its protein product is CASRRAGGGANVLTF.

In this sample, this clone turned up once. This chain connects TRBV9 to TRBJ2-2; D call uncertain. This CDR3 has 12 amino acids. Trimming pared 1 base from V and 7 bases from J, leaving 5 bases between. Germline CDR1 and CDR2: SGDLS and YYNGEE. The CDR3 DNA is TGTGCCAGCAGCGTAATTCACGGGGAGCTGTTTTTT. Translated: CASSVIHGELFF.